The 10 T cell receptor beta chains given below trace back to one sample, sequenced in a study of T cell repertoires in cytomegalovirus infection. Using its own MiXCR run on the reads, TCRdb lists one record per CDR3 protein. Of 160,000 or so distinct CDR3 sequences in the sample, about 25% were seen once. The specimen sequenced was PBMCs. The receptor set was obtained from a human donor in good health (CMV status not recorded). Some clones in this sample may be carry-over from other donors' samples.

This clonotype was found many times. The chain is built from TRBV20-1 and TRBJ2-7; D not certain. The germline V gene encodes CDR1 DFQATT and CDR2 SNEGSKA (reference sequence). V lost 0 bases and J lost 3, with 12 bases in between. The CDR3 sequence is 14 residues long. The CDR3 bases are TGCAGTGCTAGAGATAGGGTGTTATTCTACGAGCAGTACTTC. It encodes CSARDRVLFYEQYF.

V and J are TRBV7-6 and TRBJ2-5; 10 nucleotides line up with TRBD2. The CDR3 length is 15 residues. Germline V gene data show CDR1 as SGHVS and CDR2 as FNYEAQ. Trimming cost V 5 bases and J 1 base; bases outside gene matches: 4. The CDR3 nucleotides are TGTGCCAGCAGCCCGGTAGCGGGAGGCCAAGAGACCCAGTACTTC. Its protein is CASSPVAGGQETQYF.

V usage is TRBV12-3 or TRBV12-4 and J usage is TRBJ2-6; D ambiguous. CDR3 size: 17 residues. V lost 3 bases, J lost 0 bases, and 12 bases lay in between. CDR3 protein: CASSLRGRISGANVLTF. In nucleotides, the CDR3 is TGTGCCAGCAGTTTGAGAGGCAGGATCTCTGGGGCCAACGTCCTGACTTTC.

This chain joins TRBV18 and TRBJ2-5; D gene unclear. Deletions cut 3 bases from V and 5 bases from J, with 10 bases between. Germline V gene lookup returns CDR1 KGHSH and CDR2 LQKENI. The length of the CDR3 is 13 residues. The CDR3 nucleotides read TGTGCCAGCTCACCGACGGTTTGGGAGACCCAGTACTTC. Its translation is CASSPTVWETQYF.

The V and J genes are TRBV6-1 and TRBJ1-2; 7 bases are a match to TRBD1. This CDR3 region has 13 residues. Germline loops: CDR1 MNHNS, CDR2 SASEGT. The V segment lost 6 bases and the J segment 8 bases; nucleotides outside the gene matches: 9. The DNA for the CDR3 is TGTGCCAGCAGATCGACAGGGTCTGAGGGCTACACCTTC. Encoded protein: CASRSTGSEGYTF.

In its sample, this clonotype was seen a few times. The chain combines TRBV7-9 with TRBJ1-1, with D unclear. The CDR3 contains 13 residues. CDR1 and CDR2 (germline): SEHNR, FQNEAQ (reference sequence). V dropped 5 bases and J dropped 1 base, with 8 bases sitting between them. The CDR3 here is CASSATENTEAFF. The DNA for the CDR3 is TGTGCCAGCAGCGCGACGGAGAACACTGAAGCTTTCTTT.

This clonotype was seen a few times. The rearrangement uses TRBV28 and TRBJ2-2, with D perhaps TRBD1 (6 bases). Trimming shortened V by 6 bases and J by 6 bases, and 11 bases separated the two germline ends. The CDR3 is 13 residues long. Looked up from germline, CDR1 is MDHEN and CDR2 is SYDVKM. The CDR3 spells CASRLQGAGELFF. CDR3 DNA sequence: TGTGCCAGCAGATTACAGGGAGCCGGGGAGCTGTTTTTT. Full variable domain (remainder filled in from reference TRBV28 and TRBJ2-2): DVKVTQSSRYLVKRTGEKVFLECVQDMDHENMFWYRQDPGLGLRLIYFSYDVKMKEKGDIPEGYSVSREKKERFSLILESASTNQTSMYLCASRLQGAGELFFGEGSRLTVL.

The CDR3 sequence is CASSLAGTAPSREQYF. Here the CDR3 DNA reads TGTGCCAGCAGCTTAGCGGGGACGGCACCTTCCCGCGAGCAGTACTTC. The gene calls are TRBV7-6 and TRBJ2-7; either TRBD1 or TRBD2 may fit D (5 bases each). This CDR3 is built from 16 residues. Looked up from germline, CDR1 is SGHVS and CDR2 is FNYEAQ. V lost 0 bases and J lost 6, with 18 bases in between.

The chain is built from TRBV5-6 and TRBJ1-5; D ambiguous. Germline-derived CDR1 and CDR2 are SGHDT and YYEEEE. Trimming cost V 1 base and J 2 bases, with 13 bases left between them. CDR3 length: 16 amino acids. CDR3 DNA sequence: TGTGCCAGCAGCTTGATGTCTCTTTCGGGCAATCAGCCCCAGCATTTT. It encodes CASSLMSLSGNQPQHF. Full variable domain (remainder filled in from reference TRBV5-6 and TRBJ1-5): DAGVTQSPTHLIKTRGQQVTLRCSPKSGHDTVSWYQQALGQGPQFIFQYYEEEERQRGNFPDRFSGHQFPNYSSELNVNALLLGDSALYLCASSLMSLSGNQPQHFGDGTRLSIL.

Ten or more counts support this clonotype. The chain couples TRBV7-8 to TRBJ1-5, with a tentative D call TRBD1 (6 bases). V lost 1 base and J lost 4, with 11 bases in between. The CDR3 length is 15 residues. Germline CDR1 and CDR2: SGHVS and FQNEAQ. DNA for the CDR3: TGTGCCAGCAGCTTAGGGGGGGCTGGGAATCAGCCCCAGCATTTT. It yields the protein CASSLGGAGNQPQHF.